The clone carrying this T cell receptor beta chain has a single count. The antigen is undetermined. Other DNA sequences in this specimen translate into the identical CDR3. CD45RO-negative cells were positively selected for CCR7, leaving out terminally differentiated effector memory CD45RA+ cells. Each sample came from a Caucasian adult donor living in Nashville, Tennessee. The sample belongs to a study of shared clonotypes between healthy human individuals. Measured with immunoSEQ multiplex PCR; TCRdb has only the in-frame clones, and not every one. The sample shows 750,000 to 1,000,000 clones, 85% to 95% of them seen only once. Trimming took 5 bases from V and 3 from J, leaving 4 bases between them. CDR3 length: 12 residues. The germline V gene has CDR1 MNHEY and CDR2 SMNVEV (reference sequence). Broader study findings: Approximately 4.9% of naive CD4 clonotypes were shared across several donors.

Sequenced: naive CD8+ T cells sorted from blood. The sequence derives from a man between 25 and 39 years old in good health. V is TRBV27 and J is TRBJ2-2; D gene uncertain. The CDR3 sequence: CASSPHTGELFF. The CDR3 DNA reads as TGTGCCAGCAGTCCCCACACCGGGGAGCTGTTTTTT.